The 3 T cell receptor beta chains below all came from one sample that was sequenced in a study of spatial heterogeneity in lung cancer (dated by TCRdb to about 2019). The label giving this sample's time point can be read as: sample taken at primary tumor resection. For TCR sequencing, whole RNA was extracted from tumor and nontumor lung tissue, or from cryopreserved PBMC samples, and no cell sorting was done. Libraries were built with 5' RACE. The data were produced on a NextSeq 500. TCRdb took the public reads, trimmed them with fastp at Q25, ran MiXCR for clone calling and kept in-frame beta chains. Entries that share a CDR3 protein sequence are merged under the most common genes and DNA. The sample includes approximately 25,000 distinct CDR3 sequences, with roughly 6.9% observed a single time. The ten largest clones represent over 11% of the sample. The material was PBMCs, obtained at surgery. These TCRs come from a male donor with early-stage non-small cell lung cancer.

The chain carries TRBV7-8 and TRBJ1-1; TRBD1 might be the D (5 bases). CDR3 length equals 13 residues. The V end was cut by 5 bases, the J end by 4 bases, with 11 bases between. Germline CDR1 and CDR2: SGHVS and FQNEAQ. CDR3 region: CASSARGSTEAFF. The CDR3 bases are TGTGCCAGCAGCGCAAGGGGCTCCACTGAAGCTTTCTTT.

In its sample, this clonotype was seen a few times. The DNA of the CDR3 is TGTGCCAGCAGTTTCGGGGCGAATTCACCCCTCCACTTT. Translated, it gives CASSFGANSPLHF. The J gene is TRBJ1-6, the V gene TRBV6-2 or TRBV6-3; tentatively, D is TRBD1 (5 bases). CDR1 and CDR2 from the germline V gene are MNHEY and SVGEGT. V was shortened by 4 bases and J by 7 bases, with 8 bases between the two germline ends. CDR3 size: 13 residues.

This clonotype came up a few times. The chain couples TRBV30 to TRBJ1-1; D is perhaps TRBD1 (5 bases). V lost 2 bases, J lost 7 bases, and 14 bases lay in between. The CDR3 has 13 amino acids. Germline V gene lookup returns CDR1 GTSNPN and CDR2 SVGIG (reference sequence). CDR3 sequence (DNA): TGTGCCTGGAGTCAGGACATGGAGTTTGAAGCTTTCTTT. Translated: CAWSQDMEFEAFF.